This is a list of T cell receptor beta chains from one sample in a study of cytomegalovirus exposure and HLA in healthy donors. Sequenced by immunoSEQ multiplex PCR; TCRdb stores in-frame clones only, minus some. Of 250,000 to 400,000 clones listed, roughly 87% were seen once; the top ten hold about 0.96%. The source material was PBMCs. These receptors came from a man aged 30 to 39 in good health and CMV-seronegative. CDR3s include the opening cysteine and the closing phenylalanine or tryptophan. D genes are given only for firm matches. The size field is filled for only some rows; it gives once, few, many or a size class.

d_call,cdr3_length,v_call,clone_size,j_call,cdr3_aa,cdr3_nt
-,14,TRBV27,-,TRBJ1-2,CATREQGRSYGYTF,TGTGCCACCCGGGAACAGGGACGTTCCTATGGCTACACCTTC
-,13,TRBV15,-,TRBJ1-2,CATSGRGPYGYTF,TGTGCCACCAGCGGAAGGGGTCCGTATGGCTACACCTTC
-,14,TRBV6-4,once,TRBJ2-2,CASRKDQVSGELFF,TGTGCCAGCAGGAAGGATCAGGTGTCCGGGGAGCTGTTTTTT
TRBD1,13,TRBV19,-,TRBJ2-3,CASAGQVIDTQYF,TGTGCCAGCGCGGGACAGGTGATAGATACGCAGTATTTT
TRBD1,13,TRBV6-5,-,TRBJ1-5,CASSTGGRQPQHF,TGTGCCAGCAGTACAGGGGGCCGTCAGCCCCAGCATTTT
TRBD1,15,TRBV19,-,TRBJ2-7,CASSLTGGDSYEQYF,TGTGCCAGTAGTCTGACAGGGGGCGACTCCTACGAGCAGTACTTC
-,12,TRBV7-9,-,TRBJ1-2,CASSLDEGSYTF,TGTGCCAGCAGCTTAGATGAGGGCAGCTACACCTTC
-,15,TRBV6-5,-,TRBJ2-3,CASRRIRGGRDTQYF,TGTGCCAGCAGGAGAATTAGGGGGGGCAGAGATACGCAGTATTTT
-,16,TRBV18,-,TRBJ1-5,CASSRDRPYSNQPQHF,TGTGCCAGCTCTCGCGACAGGCCTTATAGCAATCAGCCCCAGCATTTT
-,14,TRBV2,once,TRBJ1-1,CASSSFASNTEAFF,TGTGCCAGCAGTAGTTTCGCCAGTAACACTGAAGCTTTCTTT
TRBD1,14,TRBV6-1,-,TRBJ2-7,CASSAGTGFGEQYF,TGTGCCAGCAGTGCCGGGACAGGGTTTGGAGAGCAGTACTTC
TRBD1,16,TRBV4-1,-,TRBJ1-2,CASSQTSPGTGRGYTF,TGCGCCAGCAGCCAAACCTCTCCCGGGACAGGTCGCGGCTACACCTTC
-,15,TRBV5-1,-,TRBJ1-4,CASSLEGATNEKLFF,TGCGCCAGCAGCTTGGAGGGGGCAACTAATGAAAAACTGTTTTTT
-,15,TRBV18,-,TRBJ2-4,CASSPVPGAKNIQYF,TGTGCCAGCTCACCAGTCCCAGGGGCCAAAAACATTCAGTACTTC
TRBD2,15,TRBV25-1,-,TRBJ2-5,CASSESGGRQETQYF,TGTGCCAGCAGTGAATCCGGGGGGAGGCAAGAGACCCAGTACTTC
-,17,TRBV6-4,-,TRBJ2-3,CASSAIGGAPRFDTQYF,TGTGCCAGCAGTGCAATTGGAGGGGCCCCCAGGTTCGATACGCAGTATTTT
-,15,TRBV6-5,-,TRBJ1-6,CASSRQGRGGSPLHF,TGTGCCAGCAGTCGGCAGGGGCGGGGGGGGTCACCCCTCCACTTT
-,16,TRBV9,-,TRBJ1-4,CASSTRQDGANEKLFF,TGTGCCAGCAGCACCAGACAGGACGGGGCTAATGAAAAACTGTTTTTT
-,14,TRBV6-1,once,TRBJ1-5,CASTPSQGHQPQHF,TGTGCCAGCACACCCTCTCAGGGGCATCAGCCCCAGCATTTT
TRBD2,15,TRBV29-1,-,TRBJ2-3,CSVRTSGGAADTQYF,TGCAGCGTCCGGACTAGCGGGGGGGCGGCAGATACGCAGTATTTT
TRBD2,17,TRBV7-8,-,TRBJ2-5,CASSLAHLAGGKETQYF,TGTGCCAGCAGCTTAGCACACCTAGCGGGGGGTAAAGAGACCCAGTACTTC
-,15,TRBV6-6,-,TRBJ2-3,CASSERAGYTDTQYF,TGTGCCAGCTCTGAGCGGGCGGGGTACACAGATACGCAGTATTTT
TRBD1,13,TRBV5-4,once,TRBJ1-1,CASSPGTATEAFF,TGTGCCAGCAGCCCAGGGACAGCCACTGAAGCTTTCTTT
TRBD2,17,TRBV5-1,-,TRBJ2-3,CASSKGLAGVRTDTQYF,TGCGCCAGCAGCAAGGGACTAGCGGGGGTACGCACAGATACGCAGTATTTT
-,13,TRBV27,-,TRBJ2-7,CASSAQFSYEQYF,TGTGCCAGCAGCGCCCAGTTCTCCTACGAGCAGTACTTC
TRBD1,14,TRBV7-2,-,TRBJ1-2,CASSFRQGQAGYTF,TGTGCCAGCAGCTTTAGACAGGGGCAAGCTGGCTACACCTTC
TRBD1,15,TRBV5-1,-,TRBJ1-5,CASSYGTGPGQPQHF,TGCGCCAGCAGCTACGGGACAGGGCCGGGTCAGCCCCAGCATTTT
TRBD1,16,TRBV5-1,-,TRBJ2-2,CASSYYRGSGTGELFF,TGCGCCAGCAGCTATTACAGGGGATCGGGTACCGGGGAGCTGTTTTTT
-,13,TRBV7-2,-,TRBJ2-7,CASSLSAGLAQYF,TGTGCCAGCAGCTTATCGGCCGGGTTGGCGCAGTACTTC
-,13,TRBV6-5,many,TRBJ2-7,CASSLTVNYEQYF,TGTGCCAGCAGCCTGACAGTAAACTACGAGCAGTACTTC
TRBD1,13,TRBV27,-,TRBJ1-5,CASRDRGNQPQHF,TGTGCCAGCAGGGACAGGGGCAATCAGCCCCAGCATTTT
-,15,TRBV15,-,TRBJ2-7,CATSRGNHRSYEQYF,TGTGCCACCAGCAGAGGAAATCACAGATCCTACGAGCAGTACTTC
TRBD1,13,TRBV2,-,TRBJ1-1,CASRRQGVTEAFF,TGTGCCAGCAGGCGACAGGGGGTGACTGAAGCTTTCTTT
-,12,TRBV25-1,-,TRBJ1-2,CASSRLGQGYTF,TGTGCCAGCAGCCGCCTCGGACAAGGCTACACCTTC
-,13,TRBV4-1,-,TRBJ2-5,CASSQEGRETQYF,TGCGCCAGCAGCCAAGAGGGGCGGGAGACCCAGTACTTC
TRBD1,16,TRBV19,-,TRBJ1-1,CASSIPQTGENTEAFF,TGTGCCAGTAGTATACCCCAGACAGGGGAGAACACTGAAGCTTTCTTT
TRBD2,15,TRBV5-1,-,TRBJ2-1,CASSLSSGSYNEQFF,TGCGCCAGCAGCTTGTCTAGCGGGTCCTACAATGAGCAGTTCTTC
-,14,TRBV13,-,TRBJ1-4,CASSLLGGVEKLFF,TGTGCCAGCAGCTTATTGGGGGGAGTCGAAAAACTGTTTTTT
-,17,TRBV12-5,-,TRBJ1-5,CASGPPQPPGFNQPQHF,TGTGCTAGTGGTCCCCCACAGCCCCCTGGGTTTAATCAGCCCCAGCATTTT
TRBD1,14,TRBV6-1,-,TRBJ1-6,CASTRTGGISPLHF,TGTGCCAGCACTAGGACAGGGGGGATTTCACCCCTCCACTTT
TRBD2,17,TRBV10-3,-,TRBJ2-1,CATLPLAGALSYNEQFF,TGTGCCACCCTACCTCTAGCGGGGGCCCTCTCCTACAATGAGCAGTTCTTC
-,14,TRBV4-3,-,TRBJ2-7,CASSQERGPYEQYF,TGCGCCAGCAGCCAAGAGCGGGGACCCTACGAGCAGTACTTC